The 13 T cell receptor beta chains in this list originate from one sample, sequenced in a study of blood T cell repertoires in COVID-19. Generated by immunoSEQ multiplex PCR, the TCRdb table keeps only in-frame clones and is missing some. The sample comprises fewer than 250,000 clones, around nine tenths of which are singletons, and less than 3.5% rests with the top ten. The source material was peripheral blood. The receptor set was obtained from a woman aged 60-70 years with acute or convalescent COVID-19.

The gene calls are TRBV5-6 and TRBJ1-4, with no clear D. CDR1 SGHDT and CDR2 YYEEEE come from the germline V gene. The CDR3 loop spans 14 amino acids. Trimming left V 2 bases short and J 2 bases short, with 7 bases between. CDR3 sequence reads: CASSFVGTNEKLFF. In nucleotides, the CDR3 is TGTGCCAGCAGCTTTGTGGGCACTAATGAAAAACTGTTTTTT.

J is TRBJ2-3 and V is TRBV30, with TRBD2 matching over 12 bases. The CDR3 sequence is 20 residues long. V shed 2 bases, J shed 0 bases, and the junction held 15 bases outside the gene matches. Germline CDR1 GTSNPN, CDR2 SVGIG (reference sequence). Written as DNA, the CDR3 is TGTGCCTGGAGTAAACGTCAAGGACTAGCGGGGATAACTAGCACAGATACGCAGTATTTT. Translating it yields CAWSKRQGLAGITSTDTQYF.

V gene TRBV6-2 or TRBV6-3 combines with J gene TRBJ2-7; D gene uncertain. The CDR3 has 11 amino acids. V lost 6 bases to trimming and J lost 4 bases, with 7 bases between them. The germline V gene has CDR1 MNHEY and CDR2 SVGEGT. CDR3 region: CASSLRYEQYF. The CDR3 region has the DNA TGTGCCAGCAGCCTCAGGTACGAGCAGTACTTC.

CDR3 sequence reads: CASRHIWTSGRGDTQYF. The DNA for the CDR3 is TGTGCCAGCAGACACATCTGGACTAGCGGGAGGGGAGATACGCAGTATTTT. The V gene is TRBV27, the J gene TRBJ2-3; TRBD2 agrees at 15 bases. CDR1 and CDR2 from the germline V gene are MNHEY and SMNVEV (reference sequence). V shed 6 bases, J shed 5 bases, and the junction held 9 bases outside the gene matches. This CDR3 has 17 amino acids.

This chain links TRBV13 with TRBJ2-7; no definite D call. The CDR3 extends over 12 amino acids. Per germline, CDR1 PRHDT and CDR2 FYEKMQ (reference sequence). The ends were cut back, 0 bases at V and 4 bases at J, with 4 bases in the middle. As DNA, the CDR3 is TGTGCCAGCAGCTTAGGCGGGTACGAGCAGTACTTC. Amino acid sequence: CASSLGGYEQYF.

The chain's CDR3 is CASSQGTGADYGYTF. The CDR3 DNA is TGCGCCAGCAGCCAGGGGACAGGGGCCGACTATGGCTACACCTTC. The chain recombines TRBV4-1 with TRBJ1-2; 10 bases match TRBD1. The germline V gene encodes CDR1 MGHRA and CDR2 YSYEKL. This CDR3 has 15 amino acids. The V and J ends lost 3 bases and 3 bases, in that order; junction bases with no gene match: 4.

J is TRBJ1-2 and V is TRBV6-5; D is unresolved. Germline V CDR1 and CDR2: MNHEY, SVGAGI. Between the trimmed V and J ends, which lost 7 bases and 0 bases, there was a span of 12 bases. This CDR3 has 14 residues. CDR3 loop: CASTFSRTNYGYTF. The CDR3 nucleotides are TGTGCCAGCACCTTCTCGCGTACTAACTATGGCTACACCTTC.

This clone was seen only once. The chain recombines TRBV4-1 with TRBJ2-1, with 10 bases fitting TRBD2. This CDR3 region has 17 residues. Germline V CDR1 and CDR2: MGHRA, YSYEKL. V was pared by 3 bases and J by 3 bases, with 8 bases of the junction left unmatched. CDR3 coding DNA: TGCGCCAGCAGCCAGGCCGGTACTAGCGGGGTCTACAATGAGCAGTTCTTC. Its protein is CASSQAGTSGVYNEQFF.

This clone was seen a few times. The CDR3 is CASSIAGMNSYEQYF. The CDR3 DNA follows: TGTGCCAGTAGTATCGCGGGGATGAACTCCTACGAGCAGTACTTC. The chain employs TRBV19 and TRBJ2-7; tentative D call: TRBD2 (6 bases). Trimming cost V 3 bases and J 0 bases, with 12 bases left between them. CDR1 and CDR2 from the germline V gene are LNHDA and SQIVND (reference sequence). The CDR3 runs 15 residues.

This clone was recorded once. The gene calls are TRBV19 and TRBJ1-5; D is ambiguous. V was cut by 3 bases and J by 4 bases, with 13 bases left in between. Germline CDR1 LNHDA, CDR2 SQIVND (reference sequence). There are 15 residues in the CDR3. The CDR3 reads CASSILTEGNQPQHF. CDR3 nucleotides: TGTGCCAGTAGTATCTTAACAGAGGGAAATCAGCCCCAGCATTTT. The variable domain in full, with the rest retrieved from reference TRBV19 and TRBJ1-5, is DGGITQSPKYLFRKEGQNVTLSCEQNLNHDAMYWYRQDPGQGLRLIYYSQIVNDFQKGDIAEGYSVSREKKESFPLTVTSAQKNPTAFYLCASSILTEGNQPQHFGDGTRLSIL.

V usage is TRBV10-3 and J usage is TRBJ1-1, with 9 bases matching TRBD1. Trimming cost V 6 bases and J 11 bases; bases outside gene matches: 13. The CDR3 spans 14 residues. CDR1 and CDR2 from the germline V gene are ENHRY and SYGVKD. In DNA form, the CDR3 reads TGTGCCATCAGAAAACAGGGGGCGTATAACTCGGCTTTCTTT. This translates into CAIRKQGAYNSAFF.

V usage is TRBV10-3 and J usage is TRBJ2-5, with 7 bases lining up with TRBD1. CDR3 length: 13 residues. The germline V gene has CDR1 ENHRY and CDR2 SYGVKD. Losses at the gene ends were 10 bases for V and 2 bases for J; bases not matched to a gene: 7. The CDR3 region is CATHPGQQETQYF. The CDR3 bases are TGTGCCACCCACCCGGGACAGCAAGAGACCCAGTACTTC.

V and J are TRBV2 and TRBJ1-4; TRBD1 matches at 10 bases. CDR3 length: 17 residues. Germline V gene sequence: CDR1 SNHLY, CDR2 FYNNEI. V trimming: 2 bases; J trimming: 5 bases; junction bases outside the gene matches: 8. CDR3 loop: CASSEMRQGARNEKLFF. CDR3 in DNA: TGTGCCAGCAGTGAAATGAGACAGGGGGCTCGGAATGAAAAACTGTTTTTT.